The present T cell receptor (beta chain) was sequenced within a study of cytomegalovirus exposure and HLA in healthy donors. The ends lost 3 bases at V and 3 bases at J; junction bases unmatched: 13. This CDR3 has 17 residues. Germline V gene lookup returns CDR1 SGHTA and CDR2 FQGNSA. Primers included in the PCR were 60 Vbeta and 13 Jbeta primers. The repertoire was sequenced with immunoSEQ multiplex PCR; TCRdb's copy has only in-frame clones and lacks some. The sample holds 90,000 to 120,000 clones, over 60% seen once. Regarding the study as a whole: Productive rates of about 87% or about 30% were seen for most TCR beta V segments in an earlier analysis. Cytomegalovirus-associated TCR beta chains were listed, numbering around 150.

In regard to this clone: Antigen: not known.

The receptor was derived from a man aged 55 to 70 in good health and CMV-seropositive. The V and J genes are TRBV7-2 and TRBJ2-7; 8 bases fit TRBD1. The sample consisted of PBMCs. CDR3 sequence: CASSFPRTGPPNYEQYF. The CDR3 DNA sequence: TGTGCCAGCAGCTTTCCTAGGACAGGGCCTCCCAACTACGAGCAGTACTTC.